This T cell receptor beta chain originates from a study of Ad26.COV2.S vaccination and SARS-CoV-2 variants. Produced via immunoSEQ multiplex PCR; TCRdb's table is partial and in-frame only. The sample contains roughly 150,000 clones, approximately 90% of which appear only once. Between the trimmed V and J ends, which lost 2 bases and 0 bases, there was a span of 4 bases. This CDR3 region has 13 residues. Germline values: CDR1 SGHTA, CDR2 FQGNSA. This clone occurred once. The TCR was taken from a human donor who had recovered from COVID-19. J is TRBJ1-2 and V is TRBV7-2; D not resolved. The starting material was peripheral blood, obtained after recovery from COVID-19. CDR3 loop: CASSLTANYGYTF. The CDR3 coding sequence is TGTGCCAGCAGCTTAACAGCTAACTATGGCTACACCTTC.